This passage covers 3 T cell receptor beta chains from one sample sequenced in a study of beta chain features in type 1 diabetes. cDNA synthesis used the whole RNA isolate, giving expressed TCRB sequences. The table came from immunoSEQ multiplex PCR; TCRdb's copy has only in-frame clones and leaves some out. The table includes 900,000 or so clones, roughly 15% detected once. Sequencing used naive CD4+ T cells from blood. The receptors come from a woman between 18 and 30 years old in good health.

This clone was counted only a few times. This chain links TRBV28 with TRBJ2-5; 8 positions match TRBD1. The CDR3 runs 15 residues. V dropped 0 bases and J dropped 1; count of bases not matched to a gene: 1. The germline CDR1 and CDR2 sequences are MDHEN and SYDVKM. CDR3 sequence reads: CASSLWGTGQETQYF. The DNA for the CDR3 is TGTGCCAGCAGTTTATGGGGGACAGGCCAAGAGACCCAGTACTTC.

This chain joins TRBV7-2 and TRBJ1-4, with D perhaps matching TRBD1 (5 bases). The CDR3 runs 14 residues. V lost 4 bases and J lost 8, with 14 bases in between. Germline V gene data show CDR1 as SGHTA and CDR2 as FQGNSA. The CDR3 loop is CASSWGVDAEKLFF. In nucleotides, the CDR3 is TGTGCCAGCAGCTGGGGCGTCGATGCCGAAAAACTGTTTTTT.

The CDR3 here is CASSPGTANTEAFF. For the CDR3, the DNA is TGTGCCAGCAGCCCAGGGACAGCGAACACTGAAGCTTTCTTT. The chain recombines TRBV5-5 with TRBJ1-1; TRBD1 matches at 7 bases. Germline loops: CDR1 SGHKS, CDR2 YYEKEE (reference sequence). The CDR3 extends over 14 amino acids. The V and J ends lost 4 bases and 1 base, in that order; junction bases with no gene match: 4. The full variable domain, in which reference TRBV5-5 and TRBJ1-1 provide the parts outside the CDR3, is DAGVTQSPTHLIKTRGQQVTLRCSPISGHKSVSWYQQVLGQGPQFIFQYYEKEERGRGNFPDRFSARQFPNYSSELNVNALLLGDSALYLCASSPGTANTEAFFGQGTRLTVV.